One and the same sample provided the 13 T cell receptor beta chains below, sequenced in a study of blood T cell repertoires in COVID-19. Libraries were prepared by immunoSEQ multiplex PCR; TCRdb keeps only in-frame clonotypes and omits some of them. This table holds approximately 80,000 clones, approximately 76% found once. The sequencing input was peripheral blood. Every receptor here comes from a man aged 65-85 years with active or convalescent COVID-19.

A remark on this clone: A junction boundary mismatches the germline segment, possibly from a read error. This sequence joins TRBV18 and TRBJ2-3, with D tentatively TRBD2 (6 bases). This CDR3 has 12 amino acids. CDR1 KGHSH and CDR2 LQKENI come from the germline V gene. The CDR3 nucleotides are TGTGCCAGCTCACGGCGGGGTATACGCAGTGATTTT. Its translation: CASSRRGIRSDF.

The chain links TRBV28 to TRBJ1-2; D possibly corresponds to TRBD1 (6 bases). The CDR3 totals 13 residues. The V gene lost 6 bases and the J gene lost 0 bases, with 8 bases spanning the gap. Germline loops: CDR1 MDHEN, CDR2 SYDVKM. CDR3 amino acids: CASRRTANYGYTF. CDR3 DNA: TGTGCCAGCAGAAGGACAGCTAACTATGGCTACACCTTC.

V is TRBV6-5 and J is TRBJ1-6, with D unclear. Germline CDR1 and CDR2: MNHEY and SVGAGI. V was trimmed by 4 bases and J by 4 bases, leaving 5 bases between them. This CDR3 comprises 13 residues. The DNA for the CDR3 is TGTGCCAGCAGTTTCTTGTATAATTCACCCCTCCACTTT. Translating it yields CASSFLYNSPLHF.

Here the CDR3 reads CASSEQGVYEQYF. The CDR3 coding sequence is TGTGCCAGCAGCGAACAGGGGGTCTACGAGCAGTACTTC. The chain recombines TRBV2 with TRBJ2-7, with 8 bases that match TRBD1. Germline lookup yields CDR1 SNHLY and CDR2 FYNNEI. V gave up 6 bases and J gave up 3 bases; unmatched junction bases: 4. This CDR3 contains 13 residues. Together with reference TRBV2 and TRBJ2-7, the CDR3 gives the full variable domain: EPEVTQTPSHQVTQMGQEVILRCVPISNHLYFYWYRQILGQKVEFLVSFYNNEISEKSEIFDDQFSVERPDGSNFTLKIRSTKLEDSAMYFCASSEQGVYEQYFGPGTRLTVT.

Comments on this clone: One end of the junction is discordant with germline, which a read error may explain. The chain couples TRBV24-1 to TRBJ2-2, with TRBD2 matching over 7 bases. Germline assignment: CDR1 KGHDR and CDR2 SFDVKD. This CDR3 region has 13 residues. The CDR3 sequence is CLGGTTNTGELFF. For the CDR3, the DNA is TGCCTGGGGGGGACTACGAACACCGGGGAGCTGTTTTTT.

This clone came up a few times. V is TRBV30 and J is TRBJ1-5; TRBD1 matches at 9 bases. This CDR3 comprises 14 residues. Looked up from germline, CDR1 is GTSNPN and CDR2 is SVGIG (reference sequence). J was trimmed by 6 bases and V by 7 bases; bases with no gene match: 10. CDR3 loop: CASGTGSFTQPQHF. DNA for the CDR3: TGTGCCTCAGGGACAGGGAGCTTCACTCAGCCCCAGCATTTT.

This sequence joins TRBV7-9 and TRBJ2-5; 14 bases fit TRBD2. The CDR3 runs to 17 residues. Germline V gives CDR1 SEHNR, CDR2 FQNEAQ (reference sequence). Losses at the gene ends were 5 bases for V and 5 bases for J; bases not matched to a gene: 10. The CDR3 reads CASSPPGLAGGMETQYF. The CDR3 DNA reads TGTGCCAGCAGCCCTCCCGGACTAGCGGGGGGTATGGAGACCCAGTACTTC.

The chain links TRBV19 to TRBJ1-3, with D possibly matching TRBD1 (5 bases). Germline values: CDR1 LNHDA, CDR2 SQIVND (reference sequence). V lost 9 bases, J lost 0 bases, and 15 bases lay in between. The length of the CDR3 is 15 residues. The DNA for the CDR3 is TGTGCCAGCCTCACGGGACTCCACTCTGGAAACACCATATATTTT. Its translation: CASLTGLHSGNTIYF.

On this clone itself: In the same sample, other DNA sequences code for this CDR3. V usage is TRBV7-9 and J usage is TRBJ2-7; 7 bases are shared with TRBD2. The CDR3 runs 12 residues. The V segment lost 3 bases and the J segment 6 bases; nucleotides outside the gene matches: 2. Germline lookup yields CDR1 SEHNR and CDR2 FQNEAQ (reference sequence). CDR3 amino acids: CASSFGGGEQYF. CDR3 in DNA: TGTGCCAGCAGCTTTGGCGGGGGCGAGCAGTACTTC.

The rearrangement joins TRBV28 to TRBJ1-1; D remains ambiguous. The CDR3 runs to 14 residues. The ends were cut back, 5 bases at V and 6 bases at J, with 16 bases in the middle. Looked up from germline, CDR1 is MDHEN and CDR2 is SYDVKM. DNA for the CDR3: TGTGCCAGCAGTCCCGTCTTCGAGAGGCCTGAAGCTTTCTTT. Its translation is CASSPVFERPEAFF.

Only one count was recorded for this clone. Additional DNA sequences in this sample encode the identical CDR3. The chain links TRBV3-1 (or the pseudogene TRBV3-2) to TRBJ1-5, with D unclear. V lost 2 bases, J lost 4 bases, and 6 bases lay in between. Germline-derived CDR1 and CDR2 are LGHDT and YNNKEL (reference sequence). CDR3 length: 13 amino acids. The CDR3 DNA reads as TGTGCCAGCAGCCAACAGGTTAATCAGCCCCAGCATTTT. This sequence encodes CASSQQVNQPQHF.

The CDR3 DNA reads TGTGCCAGCAGCTTAGGGACAGGGATGAACACTGAAGCTTTCTTT. Translating gives CASSLGTGMNTEAFF. The chain combines TRBV7-9 with TRBJ1-1, with 8 bases matching TRBD1. V shed 1 base, J shed 0 bases, and the junction held 1 base outside the gene matches. Germline CDR1 SEHNR, CDR2 FQNEAQ (reference sequence). The CDR3 has 15 amino acids.

This clone has just a few counts. Other DNA sequences in this specimen translate into the identical CDR3. V usage is TRBV18 and J usage is TRBJ1-1; perhaps TRBD1 as D (5 bases). The CDR3 spans 13 residues. Germline V gene data show CDR1 as KGHSH and CDR2 as LQKENI. V lost 6 bases and J 1 base, leaving 9 bases between the germline ends. This chain's CDR3 is CASSSGGNTEAFF. Here the CDR3 DNA reads TGTGCCAGCTCCTCGGGGGGGAACACTGAAGCTTTCTTT.